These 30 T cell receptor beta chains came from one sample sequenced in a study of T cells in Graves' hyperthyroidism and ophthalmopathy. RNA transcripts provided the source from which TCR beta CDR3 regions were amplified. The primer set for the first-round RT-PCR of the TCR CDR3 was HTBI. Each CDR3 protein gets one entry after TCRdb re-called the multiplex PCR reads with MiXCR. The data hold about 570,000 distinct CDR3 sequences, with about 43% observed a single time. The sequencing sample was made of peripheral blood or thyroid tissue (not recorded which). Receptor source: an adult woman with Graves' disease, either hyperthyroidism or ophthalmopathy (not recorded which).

The CDR3 reads CASSYRDRETGGYTF. The CDR3 DNA sequence: TGCGCCAGCAGCTACCGGGACAGGGAAACCGGTGGCTACACCTTC. This sequence joins TRBV5-1 and TRBJ1-2; TRBD1 matches 9 bases. Germline V CDR1 and CDR2: SGHRS, YFSETQ. The CDR3 totals 15 residues. V was clipped by 3 bases and J by 7 bases; unmatched bases: 10.

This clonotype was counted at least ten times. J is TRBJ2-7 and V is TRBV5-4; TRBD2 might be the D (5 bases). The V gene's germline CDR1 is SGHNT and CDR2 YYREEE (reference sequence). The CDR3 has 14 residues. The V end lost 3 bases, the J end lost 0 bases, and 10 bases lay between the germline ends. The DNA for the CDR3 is TGTGCCAGCAGCTCCCGTGGAGGCTCCTACGAGCAGTACTTC. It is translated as CASSSRGGSYEQYF.

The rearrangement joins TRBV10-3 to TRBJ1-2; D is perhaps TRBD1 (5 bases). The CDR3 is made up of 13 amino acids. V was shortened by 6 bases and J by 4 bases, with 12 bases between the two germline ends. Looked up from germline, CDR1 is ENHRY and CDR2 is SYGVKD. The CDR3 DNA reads TGTGCCATCAGGGGGGGTAGGAGCTATGGCTACACCTTC. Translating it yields CAIRGGRSYGYTF.

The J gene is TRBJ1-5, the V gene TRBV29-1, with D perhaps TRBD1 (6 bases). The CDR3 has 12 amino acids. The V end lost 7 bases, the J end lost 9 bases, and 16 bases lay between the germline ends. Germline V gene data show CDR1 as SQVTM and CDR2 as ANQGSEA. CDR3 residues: CSAGTTILPQHF. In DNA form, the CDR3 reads TGCAGCGCCGGGACAACCATCTTGCCCCAGCATTTT.

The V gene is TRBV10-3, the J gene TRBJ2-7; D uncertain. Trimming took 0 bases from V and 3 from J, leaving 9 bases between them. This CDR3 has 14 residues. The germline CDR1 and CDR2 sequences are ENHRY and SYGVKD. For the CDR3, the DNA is TGTGCCATCAGTGAGTCCTCCAGGTTCTACGAGCAGTACTTC. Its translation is CAISESSRFYEQYF.

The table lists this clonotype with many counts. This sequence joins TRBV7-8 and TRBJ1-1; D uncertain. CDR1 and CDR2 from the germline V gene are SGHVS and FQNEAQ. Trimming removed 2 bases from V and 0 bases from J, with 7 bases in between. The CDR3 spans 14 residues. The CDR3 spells CASSLREMNTEAFF. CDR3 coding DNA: TGTGCCAGCAGCTTAAGAGAAATGAACACTGAAGCTTTCTTT.

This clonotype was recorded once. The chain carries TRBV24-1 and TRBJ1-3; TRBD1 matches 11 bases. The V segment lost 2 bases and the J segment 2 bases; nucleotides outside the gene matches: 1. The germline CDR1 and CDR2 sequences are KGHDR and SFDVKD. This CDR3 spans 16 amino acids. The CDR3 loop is CATSDSGQGAGNTIYF. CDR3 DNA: TGTGCCACCAGTGATTCGGGACAGGGGGCTGGAAACACCATATATTTT.

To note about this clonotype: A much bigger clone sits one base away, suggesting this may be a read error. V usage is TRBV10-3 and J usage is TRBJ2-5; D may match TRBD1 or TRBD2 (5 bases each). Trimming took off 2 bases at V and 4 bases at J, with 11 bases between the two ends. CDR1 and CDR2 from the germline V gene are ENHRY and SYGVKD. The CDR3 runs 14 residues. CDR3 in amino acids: CAISEEGNRETQYF. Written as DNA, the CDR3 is TGTGCCATCAGTGAGGAGGGGAACCGAGAGACCCAGTACTTC.

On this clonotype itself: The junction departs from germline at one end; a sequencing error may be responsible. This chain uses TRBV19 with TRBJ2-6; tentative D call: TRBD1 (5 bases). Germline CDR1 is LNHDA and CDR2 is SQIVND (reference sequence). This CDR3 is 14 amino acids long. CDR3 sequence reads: CASSMGLGDNVLTF. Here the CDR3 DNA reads TGTGCCAGTAGTATGGGCCTAGGGGACAACGTCCTGACTTTC.

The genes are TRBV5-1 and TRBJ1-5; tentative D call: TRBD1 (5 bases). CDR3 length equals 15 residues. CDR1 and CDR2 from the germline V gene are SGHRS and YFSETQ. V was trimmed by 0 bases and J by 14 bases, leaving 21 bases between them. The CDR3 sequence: CASSLDPAGRAYEHF. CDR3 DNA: TGCGCCAGCAGCTTGGATCCGGCAGGGAGAGCCTACGAGCATTTT.

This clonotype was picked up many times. CDR3 sequence reads: CAGGLADSYEQYF. As DNA, the CDR3 is TGTGCCGGCGGACTAGCGGACTCCTACGAGCAGTACTTC. V usage is TRBV5-4 and J usage is TRBJ2-7; 10 positions match TRBD2. V shed 10 bases and J 0 bases; nucleotides not matched to a gene: 4. The CDR3 runs to 13 residues. CDR1 is SGHNT and CDR2 is YYREEE in the germline V gene (reference sequence).

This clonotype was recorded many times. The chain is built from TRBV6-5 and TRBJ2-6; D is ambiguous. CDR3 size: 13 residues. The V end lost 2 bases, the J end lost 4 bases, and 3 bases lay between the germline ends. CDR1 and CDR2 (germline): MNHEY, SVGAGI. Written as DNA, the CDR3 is TGTGCCAGCAGTTACGGGGGGGCCAACGTCCTGACTTTC. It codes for CASSYGGANVLTF.

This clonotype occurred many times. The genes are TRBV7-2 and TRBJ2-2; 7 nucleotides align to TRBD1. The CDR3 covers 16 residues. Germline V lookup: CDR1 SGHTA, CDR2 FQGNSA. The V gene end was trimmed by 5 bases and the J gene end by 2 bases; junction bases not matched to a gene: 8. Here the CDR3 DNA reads TGTGCCAGCAGCATACGGACAGGTGTAAACACCGGGGAGCTGTTTTTT. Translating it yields CASSIRTGVNTGELFF.

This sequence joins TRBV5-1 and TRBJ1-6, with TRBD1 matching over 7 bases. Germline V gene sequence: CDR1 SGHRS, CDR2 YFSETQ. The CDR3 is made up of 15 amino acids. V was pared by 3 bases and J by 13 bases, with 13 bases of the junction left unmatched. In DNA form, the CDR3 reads TGCGCCAGCAGCTGGGCAGGGACAGCGAATCAGCCCCTCCACTTT. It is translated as CASSWAGTANQPLHF.

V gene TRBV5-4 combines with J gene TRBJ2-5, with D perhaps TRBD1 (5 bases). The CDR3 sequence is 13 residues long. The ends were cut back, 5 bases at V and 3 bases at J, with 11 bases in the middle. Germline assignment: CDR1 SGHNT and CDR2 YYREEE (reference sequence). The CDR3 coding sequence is TGTGCCAGCAGTAGCTTAGGGGAAGAGACCCAGTACTTC. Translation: CASSSLGEETQYF. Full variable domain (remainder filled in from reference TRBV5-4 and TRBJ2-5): ETGVTQSPTHLIKTRGQQVTLRCSSQSGHNTVSWYQQALGQGPQFIFQYYREEENGRGNFPPRFSGLQFPNYSSELNVNALELDDSALYLCASSSLGEETQYFGPGTRLLVL.

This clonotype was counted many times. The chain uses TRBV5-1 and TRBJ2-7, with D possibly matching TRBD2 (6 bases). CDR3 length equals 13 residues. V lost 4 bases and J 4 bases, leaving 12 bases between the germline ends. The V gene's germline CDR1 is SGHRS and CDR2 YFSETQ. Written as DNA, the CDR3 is TGCGCCAGCAGCCCAGGGACTCTATACGAGCAGTACTTC. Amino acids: CASSPGTLYEQYF.

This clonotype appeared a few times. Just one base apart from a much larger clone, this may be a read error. This chain's CDR3 is CASSLDGILSCEQYF. The CDR3 DNA sequence: TGTGCCAGCAGCTTGGACGGAATCCTTTCCTGCGAGCAGTACTTC. V is TRBV11-2 and J is TRBJ2-7, with D hard to call. The CDR3 covers 15 residues. Per the germline V gene, CDR1 is SGHAT and CDR2 is FQNNGV.

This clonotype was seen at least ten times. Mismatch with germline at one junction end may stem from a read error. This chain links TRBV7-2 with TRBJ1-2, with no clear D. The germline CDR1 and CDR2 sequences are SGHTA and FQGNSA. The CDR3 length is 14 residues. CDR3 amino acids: CVSSQGPAQDGYTF. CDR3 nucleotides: TGTGTCAGCAGCCAAGGACCGGCACAAGATGGCTACACCTTC.

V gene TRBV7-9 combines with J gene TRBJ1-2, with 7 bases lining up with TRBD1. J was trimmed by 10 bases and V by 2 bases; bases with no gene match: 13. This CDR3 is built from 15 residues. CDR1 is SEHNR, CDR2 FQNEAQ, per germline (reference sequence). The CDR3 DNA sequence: TGTGCCAGCAGCTTAAGACAGGGAGGGAAGATGGACTACACCTTC. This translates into CASSLRQGGKMDYTF.

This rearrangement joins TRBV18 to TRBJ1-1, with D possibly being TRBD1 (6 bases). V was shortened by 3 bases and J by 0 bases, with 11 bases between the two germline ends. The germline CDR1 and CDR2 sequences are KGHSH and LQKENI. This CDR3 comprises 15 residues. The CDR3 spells CASSPGQTMNTEAFF. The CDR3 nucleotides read TGTGCCAGCTCACCTGGACAGACAATGAACACTGAAGCTTTCTTT.

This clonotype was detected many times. The CDR3 DNA sequence: TGTGCCAGCAGTTTGTTCTACGAGCAGTACTTC. Its translation: CASSLFYEQYF. The chain joins TRBV28 to TRBJ2-7; no clear D. The CDR3 has 11 residues. Trimming shortened V by 3 bases and J by 3 bases, and 3 bases separated the two germline ends. CDR1 and CDR2 from the germline V gene are MDHEN and SYDVKM.

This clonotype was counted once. The CDR3 sequence is CANSPGTSGYEQYF. In DNA form, the CDR3 reads TGTGCCAACAGTCCCGGGACTAGCGGCTACGAGCAGTACTTC. The genes are TRBV7-9 and TRBJ2-7, with 11 bases lining up with TRBD2. J was trimmed by 3 bases and V by 10 bases; bases with no gene match: 8. CDR1 is SEHNR, CDR2 FQNEAQ, per germline (reference sequence). This CDR3 is 14 amino acids long.

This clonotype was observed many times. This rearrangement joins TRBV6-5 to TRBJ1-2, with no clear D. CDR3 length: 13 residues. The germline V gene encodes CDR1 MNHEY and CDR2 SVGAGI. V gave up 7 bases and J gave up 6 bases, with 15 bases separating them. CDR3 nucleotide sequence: TGTGCCAGCACGAGGAGCAGTCTAGATGGCTACACCTTC. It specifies CASTRSSLDGYTF.

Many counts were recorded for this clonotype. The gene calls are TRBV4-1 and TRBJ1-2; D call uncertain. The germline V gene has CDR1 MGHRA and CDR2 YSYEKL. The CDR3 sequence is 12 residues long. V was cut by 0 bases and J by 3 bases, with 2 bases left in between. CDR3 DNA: TGCGCCAGCAGCCAAGAAGACTATGGCTACACCTTC. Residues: CASSQEDYGYTF.

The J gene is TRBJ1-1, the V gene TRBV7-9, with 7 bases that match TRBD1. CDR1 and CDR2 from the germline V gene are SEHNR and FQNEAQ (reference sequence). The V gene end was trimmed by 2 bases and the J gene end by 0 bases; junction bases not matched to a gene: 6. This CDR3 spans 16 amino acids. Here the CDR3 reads CASSLRGRQMNTEAFF. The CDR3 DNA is TGTGCCAGCAGCTTAAGGGGGCGGCAGATGAACACTGAAGCTTTCTTT.

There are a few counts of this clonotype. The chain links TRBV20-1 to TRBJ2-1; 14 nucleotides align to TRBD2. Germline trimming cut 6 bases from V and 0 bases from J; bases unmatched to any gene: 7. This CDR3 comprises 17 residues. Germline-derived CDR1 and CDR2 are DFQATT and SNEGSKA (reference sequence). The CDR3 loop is CSARTSGGKSSYNEQFF. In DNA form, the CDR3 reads TGCAGTGCCCGGACTAGCGGGGGGAAAAGCTCCTACAATGAGCAGTTCTTC.

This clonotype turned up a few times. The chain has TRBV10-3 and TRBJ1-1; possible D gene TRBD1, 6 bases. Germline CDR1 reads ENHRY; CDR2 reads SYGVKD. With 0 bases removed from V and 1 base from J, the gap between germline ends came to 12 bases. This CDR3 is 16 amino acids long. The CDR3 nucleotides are TGTGCCATCAGTGAGTCAGGACAGATGGGGAACACTGAAGCTTTCTTT. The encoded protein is CAISESGQMGNTEAFF.

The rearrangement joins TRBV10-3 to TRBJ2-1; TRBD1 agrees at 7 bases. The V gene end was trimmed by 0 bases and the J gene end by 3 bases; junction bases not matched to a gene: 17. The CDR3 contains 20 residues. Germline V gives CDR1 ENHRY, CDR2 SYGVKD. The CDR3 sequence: CAISESGQAGKRKIYNEQFF. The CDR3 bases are TGTGCCATCAGTGAGTCCGGACAGGCGGGCAAGCGGAAGATCTACAATGAGCAGTTCTTC.

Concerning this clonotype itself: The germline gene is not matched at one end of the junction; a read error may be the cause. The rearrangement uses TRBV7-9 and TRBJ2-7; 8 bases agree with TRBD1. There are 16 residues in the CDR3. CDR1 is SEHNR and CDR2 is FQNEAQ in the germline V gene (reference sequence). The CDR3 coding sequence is TGTGCCAGCAGCCTACGGACAGGGAAGAACACCGGGGAGCTGTACTTC. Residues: CASSLRTGKNTGELYF. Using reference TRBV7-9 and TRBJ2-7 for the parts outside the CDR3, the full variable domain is DTGVSQNPRHKITKRGQNVTFRCDPISEHNRLYWYRQTLGQGPEFLTYFQNEAQLEKSRLLSDRFSAERPKGSFSTLEIQRTEQGDSAMYLCASSLRTGKNTGELYFGPGTRLTVT.

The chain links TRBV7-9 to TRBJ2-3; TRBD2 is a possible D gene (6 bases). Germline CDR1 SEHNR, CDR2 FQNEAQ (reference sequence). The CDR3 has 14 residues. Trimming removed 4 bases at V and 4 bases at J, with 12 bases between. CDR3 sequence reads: CASSSGLHPDTQYF. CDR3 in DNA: TGTGCCAGCAGCTCGGGACTCCATCCAGATACGCAGTATTTT.